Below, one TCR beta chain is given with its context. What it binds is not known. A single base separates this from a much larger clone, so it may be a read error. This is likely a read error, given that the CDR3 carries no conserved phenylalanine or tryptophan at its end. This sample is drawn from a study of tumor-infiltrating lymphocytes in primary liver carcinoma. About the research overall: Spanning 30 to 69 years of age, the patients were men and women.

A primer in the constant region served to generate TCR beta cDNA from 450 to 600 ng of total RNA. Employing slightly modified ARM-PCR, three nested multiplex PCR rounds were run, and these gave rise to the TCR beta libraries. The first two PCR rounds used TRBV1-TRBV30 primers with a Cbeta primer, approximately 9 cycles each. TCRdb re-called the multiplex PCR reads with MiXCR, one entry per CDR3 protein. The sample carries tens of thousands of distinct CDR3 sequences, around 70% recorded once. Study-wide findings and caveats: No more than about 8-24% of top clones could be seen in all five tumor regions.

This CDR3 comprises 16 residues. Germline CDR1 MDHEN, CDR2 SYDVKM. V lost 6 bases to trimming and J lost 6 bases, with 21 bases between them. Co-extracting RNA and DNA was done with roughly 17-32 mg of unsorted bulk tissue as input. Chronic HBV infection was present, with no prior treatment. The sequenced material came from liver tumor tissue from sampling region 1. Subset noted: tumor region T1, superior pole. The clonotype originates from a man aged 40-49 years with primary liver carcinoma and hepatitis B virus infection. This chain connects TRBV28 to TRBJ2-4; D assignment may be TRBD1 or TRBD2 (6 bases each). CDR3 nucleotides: TGTGCCAGCAGCCCCTCAGGGGCCCGGGGGATAAACATTCAGTACTCC. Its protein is CASSPSGARGINIQYS.